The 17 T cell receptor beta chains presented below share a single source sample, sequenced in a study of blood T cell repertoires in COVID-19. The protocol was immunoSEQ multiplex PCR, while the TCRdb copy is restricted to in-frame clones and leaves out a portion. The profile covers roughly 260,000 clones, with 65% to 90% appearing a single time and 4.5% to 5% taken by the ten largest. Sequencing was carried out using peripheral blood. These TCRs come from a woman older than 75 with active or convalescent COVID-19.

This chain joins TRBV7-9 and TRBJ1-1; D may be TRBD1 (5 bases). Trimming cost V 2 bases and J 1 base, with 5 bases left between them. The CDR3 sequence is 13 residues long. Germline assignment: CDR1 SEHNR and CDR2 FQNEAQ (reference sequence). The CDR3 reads CASSLTGNTEAFF. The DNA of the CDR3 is TGTGCCAGCAGCTTAACAGGGAACACTGAAGCTTTCTTT. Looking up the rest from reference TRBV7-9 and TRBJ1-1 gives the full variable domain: DTGVSQNPRHKITKRGQNVTFRCDPISEHNRLYWYRQTLGQGPEFLTYFQNEAQLEKSRLLSDRFSAERPKGSFSTLEIQRTEQGDSAMYLCASSLTGNTEAFFGQGTRLTVV.

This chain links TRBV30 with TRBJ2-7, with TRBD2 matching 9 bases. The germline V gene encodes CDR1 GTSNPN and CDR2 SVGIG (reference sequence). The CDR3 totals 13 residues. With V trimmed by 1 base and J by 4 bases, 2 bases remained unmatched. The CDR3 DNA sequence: TGTGCCTGGAGTGGACTAGCGGCATACGAGCAGTACTTC. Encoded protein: CAWSGLAAYEQYF.

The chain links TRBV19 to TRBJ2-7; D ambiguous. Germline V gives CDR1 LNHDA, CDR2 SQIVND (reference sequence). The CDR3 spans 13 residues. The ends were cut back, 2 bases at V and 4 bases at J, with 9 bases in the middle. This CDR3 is CASSIKTPYEQYF. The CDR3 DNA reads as TGTGCCAGTAGTATAAAGACACCTTACGAGCAGTACTTC. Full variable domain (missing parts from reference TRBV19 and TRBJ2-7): DGGITQSPKYLFRKEGQNVTLSCEQNLNHDAMYWYRQDPGQGLRLIYYSQIVNDFQKGDIAEGYSVSREKKESFPLTVTSAQKNPTAFYLCASSIKTPYEQYFGPGTRLTVT.

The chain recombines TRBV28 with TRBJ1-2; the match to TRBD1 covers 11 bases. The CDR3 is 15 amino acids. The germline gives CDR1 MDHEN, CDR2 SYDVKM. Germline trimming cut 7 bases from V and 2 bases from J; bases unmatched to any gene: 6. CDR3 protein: CASKGQGVKNYGYTF. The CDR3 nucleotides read TGTGCCAGCAAGGGACAGGGGGTCAAAAACTATGGCTACACCTTC.

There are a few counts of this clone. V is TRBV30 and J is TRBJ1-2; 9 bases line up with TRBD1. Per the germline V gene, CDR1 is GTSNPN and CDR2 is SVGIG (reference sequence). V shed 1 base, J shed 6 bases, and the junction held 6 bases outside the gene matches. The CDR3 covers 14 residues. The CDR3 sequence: CAWSGLGTGHGYTF. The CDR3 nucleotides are TGTGCCTGGAGTGGTCTTGGGACAGGGCATGGCTACACCTTC.

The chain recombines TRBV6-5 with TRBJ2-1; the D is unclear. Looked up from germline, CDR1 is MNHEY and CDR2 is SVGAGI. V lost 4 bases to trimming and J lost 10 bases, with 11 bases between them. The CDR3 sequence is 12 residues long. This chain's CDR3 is CASSSTIGEQFF. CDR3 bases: TGTGCCAGCAGTTCTACAATCGGGGAGCAGTTCTTC.

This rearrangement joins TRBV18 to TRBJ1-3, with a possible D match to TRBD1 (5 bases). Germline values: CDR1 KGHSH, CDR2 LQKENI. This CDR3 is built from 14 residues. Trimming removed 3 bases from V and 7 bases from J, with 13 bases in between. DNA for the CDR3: TGTGCCAGCTCACCCTATAAGGGGCTGAACACCATATATTTT. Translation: CASSPYKGLNTIYF.

The CDR3 DNA follows: TGTGCCACCGCTAGCGGGAGAAACTACAATGAGCAGTTCTTC. Translation: CATASGRNYNEQFF. This chain uses TRBV15 with TRBJ2-1; 10 positions agree with TRBD2. Germline V gives CDR1 LNHNV, CDR2 YYDKDF (reference sequence). V was pared by 8 bases and J by 3 bases, with 4 bases of the junction left unmatched. The CDR3 has 14 amino acids.

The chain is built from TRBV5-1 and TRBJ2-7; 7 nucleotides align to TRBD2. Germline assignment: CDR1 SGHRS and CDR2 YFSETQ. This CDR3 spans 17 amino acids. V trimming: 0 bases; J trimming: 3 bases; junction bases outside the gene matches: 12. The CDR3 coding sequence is TGCGCCAGCAGCTTGGGGTATAGCGGGCCCTACATCTACGAGCAGTACTTC. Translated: CASSLGYSGPYIYEQYF.

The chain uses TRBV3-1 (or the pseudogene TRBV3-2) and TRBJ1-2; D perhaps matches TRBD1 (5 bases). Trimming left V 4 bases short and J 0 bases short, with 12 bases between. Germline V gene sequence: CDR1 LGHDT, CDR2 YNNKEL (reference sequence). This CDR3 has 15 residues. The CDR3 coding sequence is TGTGCCAGCAGCCCACTTAGGGGTTCTAACTATGGCTACACCTTC. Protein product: CASSPLRGSNYGYTF.

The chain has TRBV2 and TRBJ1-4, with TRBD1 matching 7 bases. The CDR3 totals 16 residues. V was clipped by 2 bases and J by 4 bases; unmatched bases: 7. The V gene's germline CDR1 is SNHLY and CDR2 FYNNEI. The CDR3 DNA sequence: TGTGCCAGCAGTGAAATACAGGGGTCCGGTAATGAAAAACTGTTTTTT. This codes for CASSEIQGSGNEKLFF.

The CDR3 loop reads CASSRAAGAYEQYF. The CDR3 nucleotides are TGTGCCAGCAGCCGGGCGGCGGGGGCCTACGAGCAGTACTTC. The V call is TRBV3-1 (or the pseudogene TRBV3-2), the J call TRBJ2-7; 7 positions match TRBD2. The ends lost 4 bases at V and 2 bases at J; junction bases unmatched: 5. This CDR3 contains 14 residues. Germline V CDR1 and CDR2: LGHDT, YNNKEL (reference sequence).

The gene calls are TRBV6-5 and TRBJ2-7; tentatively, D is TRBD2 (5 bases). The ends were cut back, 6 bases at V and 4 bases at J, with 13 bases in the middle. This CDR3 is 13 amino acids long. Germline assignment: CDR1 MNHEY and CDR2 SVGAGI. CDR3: CASREEAGYEQYF. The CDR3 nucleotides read TGTGCCAGCAGGGAGGAAGCAGGTTACGAGCAGTACTTC.

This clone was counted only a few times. In DNA form, the CDR3 reads TGTGCCAGCAGCCGAATGACAGGGGGTAGGGTGGGTGAGCAGTTCTTC. This encodes CASSRMTGGRVGEQFF. The chain carries TRBV5-4 and TRBJ2-1, with 9 bases fitting TRBD1. After removal of 4 bases from V and 9 bases from J, the junction contained 14 bases not matched to a gene. The CDR3 has 16 residues. Germline values: CDR1 SGHNT, CDR2 YYREEE (reference sequence).

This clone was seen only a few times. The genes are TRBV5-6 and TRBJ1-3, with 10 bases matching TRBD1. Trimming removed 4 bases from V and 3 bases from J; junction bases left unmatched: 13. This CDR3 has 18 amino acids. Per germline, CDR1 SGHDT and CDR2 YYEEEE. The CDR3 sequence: CASSLRDRGLGRGNTIYF. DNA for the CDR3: TGTGCCAGCAGCCTCCGGGACAGGGGATTGGGTCGTGGAAACACCATATATTTT.

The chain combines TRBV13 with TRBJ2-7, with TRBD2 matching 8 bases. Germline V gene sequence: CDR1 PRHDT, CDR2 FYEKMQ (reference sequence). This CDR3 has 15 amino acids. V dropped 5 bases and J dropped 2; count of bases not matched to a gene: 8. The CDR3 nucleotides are TGTGCCAGCAGCCTCACTAGCGGAGGCCCCTACGAGCAGTACTTC. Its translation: CASSLTSGGPYEQYF.

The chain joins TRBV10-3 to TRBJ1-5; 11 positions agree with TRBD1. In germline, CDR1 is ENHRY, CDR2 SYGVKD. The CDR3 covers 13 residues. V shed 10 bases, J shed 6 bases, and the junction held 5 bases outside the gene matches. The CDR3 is CARGTGGPQPQHF. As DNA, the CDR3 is TGTGCCAGGGGGACAGGGGGACCTCAGCCCCAGCATTTT.